Below, 25 T cell receptor beta chains from the same sample are listed, as sequenced in a study of cytotoxic CD8 clonotypes in ibrutinib-treated CLL. Assay used: immunoSEQ multiplex PCR; TCRdb lists only in-frame clones, some missing. The sample lists about 140,000 clones; around 93% were seen once. The sequencing used PBMCs, collected after 12 months of ibrutinib treatment. The receptors here all came from a human donor with chronic lymphocytic leukemia.

The chain employs TRBV2 and TRBJ2-1; D could derive from TRBD1 or TRBD2 (5 bases each). The CDR3 sequence is 15 residues long. V lost 5 bases and J 7 bases, leaving 18 bases between the germline ends. Germline assignment: CDR1 SNHLY and CDR2 FYNNEI. In DNA form, the CDR3 reads TGTGCCAGCAGTCTCGGGACCCAGGCCGGGAATGAGCAGTTCTTC. Its protein product is CASSLGTQAGNEQFF. Looking up the rest from reference TRBV2 and TRBJ2-1 gives the full variable domain: EPEVTQTPSHQVTQMGQEVILRCVPISNHLYFYWYRQILGQKVEFLVSFYNNEISEKSEIFDDQFSVERPDGSNFTLKIRSTKLEDSAMYFCASSLGTQAGNEQFFGPGTRLTVL.

This chain uses TRBV9 with TRBJ1-4; D perhaps matches TRBD1 (5 bases). The V end lost 4 bases, the J end lost 4 bases, and 14 bases lay between the germline ends. CDR3 length: 15 amino acids. In germline, CDR1 is SGDLS, CDR2 YYNGEE. The CDR3 DNA follows: TGTGCCAGCAGCCCCCAGACAGATTATAATGAAAAACTGTTTTTT. This gives the protein CASSPQTDYNEKLFF.

V gene TRBV11-2 combines with J gene TRBJ1-1; D is perhaps TRBD1 (6 bases). Trimming took 3 bases from V and 6 from J, leaving 14 bases between them. Germline V gene lookup returns CDR1 SGHAT and CDR2 FQNNGV. The CDR3 extends over 14 amino acids. CDR3 region: CASSFDRDTSEAFF. The DNA of the CDR3 is TGTGCCAGCAGCTTTGACCGGGACACCTCTGAAGCTTTCTTT.

The genes are TRBV28 and TRBJ2-7, with 7 nucleotides matching TRBD1. The V segment lost 5 bases and the J segment 2 bases; nucleotides outside the gene matches: 9. From germline, CDR1 is MDHEN and CDR2 SYDVKM. The length of the CDR3 is 15 residues. The CDR3 DNA reads TGTGCCAGCAGTGAGCCGGGACAGCTCACCTACGAGCAGTACTTC. As protein: CASSEPGQLTYEQYF.

The chain joins TRBV11-3 to TRBJ2-1; D may be TRBD2 (6 bases). This CDR3 has 14 residues. V dropped 8 bases and J dropped 3 bases, with 14 bases sitting between them. Germline CDR1 and CDR2: SGHNT and YENEEA. The CDR3: CASGVAEFYNEQFF. The CDR3 coding sequence is TGTGCCAGCGGTGTAGCGGAGTTCTACAATGAGCAGTTCTTC.

V gene TRBV27 combines with J gene TRBJ2-1, with 8 bases lining up with TRBD1. The CDR3 is made up of 17 amino acids. Germline lookup yields CDR1 MNHEY and CDR2 SMNVEV (reference sequence). V was pared by 3 bases and J by 2 bases, with 9 bases of the junction left unmatched. Here the CDR3 DNA reads TGTGCCAGCAGTTTTCCCCGGACAGGGTATCCCTACAATGAGCAGTTCTTC. Translating gives CASSFPRTGYPYNEQFF.

The DNA of the CDR3 is TGTGCCAGTAGTATTTTGGGCACTAGCGGGAGGTTCCACGAGCAGTACTTC. Protein product: CASSILGTSGRFHEQYF. The genes are TRBV19 and TRBJ2-7; 12 bases match TRBD2. Germline assignment: CDR1 LNHDA and CDR2 SQIVND (reference sequence). Trimming cost V 3 bases and J 5 bases; bases outside gene matches: 11. The CDR3 extends over 17 amino acids.

The chain joins TRBV7-9 to TRBJ1-3; D possibly corresponds to TRBD1 (6 bases). Trimming removed 5 bases from V and 0 bases from J, with 11 bases in between. The CDR3 has 15 amino acids. Germline-derived CDR1 and CDR2 are SEHNR and FQNEAQ (reference sequence). In DNA form, the CDR3 reads TGTGCCAGCAGCGGACAGACTCTCTCTGGAAACACCATATATTTT. This translates into CASSGQTLSGNTIYF.

The rearrangement uses TRBV6-5 and TRBJ2-1, with 7 bases lining up with TRBD2. J was trimmed by 9 bases and V by 1 base; bases with no gene match: 9. The CDR3 loop spans 15 amino acids. From germline, CDR1 is MNHEY and CDR2 SVGAGI. CDR3 nucleotide sequence: TGTGCCAGCAGTTACTTGGCGGGAGCACGGGTTGAGCAGTTCTTC. Protein: CASSYLAGARVEQFF.

V is TRBV28 and J is TRBJ2-1; 9 bases are a match to TRBD2. The CDR3 has 16 amino acids. From germline, CDR1 is MDHEN and CDR2 SYDVKM. The V and J ends lost 0 bases and 0 bases, in that order; junction bases with no gene match: 0. CDR3 in DNA: TGTGCCAGCAGTTTATGGACTAGCGGCTCCTACAATGAGCAGTTCTTC. Amino acids: CASSLWTSGSYNEQFF.

V gene TRBV10-3 combines with J gene TRBJ2-3; TRBD2 agrees at 8 bases. CDR3 size: 16 residues. CDR1 and CDR2 from the germline V gene are ENHRY and SYGVKD. Germline trimming cut 8 bases from V and 0 bases from J; bases unmatched to any gene: 10. In nucleotides, the CDR3 is TGTGCCATCGGTTCAACTAGCGGAGATAGCACAGATACGCAGTATTTT. Its translation: CAIGSTSGDSTDTQYF.

This clone was observed a few times. This chain joins TRBV9 and TRBJ2-1; no clear D. CDR3 length equals 16 residues. Deletions cut 0 bases from V and 1 base from J, with 11 bases between. Germline-derived CDR1 and CDR2 are SGDLS and YYNGEE. CDR3 sequence (DNA): TGTGCCAGCAGCGTAGTCGACTCCGATTCCTACAATGAGCAGTTCTTC. It codes for CASSVVDSDSYNEQFF.

The chain employs TRBV7-2 and TRBJ2-3, with 9 positions matching TRBD2. The germline gives CDR1 SGHTA, CDR2 FQGNSA. With V trimmed by 5 bases and J by 1 base, 16 bases remained unmatched. CDR3 length: 19 amino acids. The CDR3, as DNA: TGTGCCAGCAGCACTGACTGGCGGGAGGGTCCCTATGGCACAGATACGCAGTATTTT. Residues: CASSTDWREGPYGTDTQYF.

J is TRBJ2-1 and V is TRBV28, with TRBD2 matching over 8 bases. Germline CDR1 is MDHEN and CDR2 is SYDVKM. The CDR3 is 16 residues long. Trimming at V came to 3 bases and at J to 4 bases, leaving 8 bases not matched to a gene. In DNA, the CDR3 is TGTGCCAGCAGTTTGAGGAGCGGGAGCCTTTACAATGAGCAGTTCTTC. Protein product: CASSLRSGSLYNEQFF.

V usage is TRBV7-6 and J usage is TRBJ2-2; D may be TRBD2 (6 bases). The V gene's germline CDR1 is SGHVS and CDR2 FNYEAQ. The CDR3 consists of 17 residues. Trimming shortened V by 1 base and J by 1 base, and 13 bases separated the two germline ends. CDR3 sequence: CASSLGGAGKNTGELFF. As DNA, the CDR3 is TGTGCCAGCAGCTTAGGAGGGGCGGGGAAGAACACCGGGGAGCTGTTTTTT. The variable domain in full, completed from reference TRBV7-6 and TRBJ2-2, reads GAGVSQSPRYKVTKRGQDVALRCDPISGHVSLYWYRQALGQGPEFLTYFNYEAQQDKSGLPNDRFSAERPEGSISTLTIQRTEQRDSAMYRCASSLGGAGKNTGELFFGEGSRLTVL.

The chain has TRBV7-9 and TRBJ1-5; the match to TRBD1 covers 9 bases. V shed 5 bases and J 7 bases; nucleotides not matched to a gene: 18. This CDR3 contains 18 residues. In germline, CDR1 is SEHNR, CDR2 FQNEAQ (reference sequence). The CDR3 DNA reads TGTGCCAGCAGCCCGGGGACAGGGACCTCCACGATCCGCCAGCCCCAGCATTTT. As protein: CASSPGTGTSTIRQPQHF.

This clone was recorded once. This sequence joins TRBV29-1 and TRBJ1-1, with D perhaps matching TRBD1 (6 bases). CDR1 and CDR2 (germline): SQVTM, ANQGSEA. The V end was cut by 7 bases, the J end by 11 bases, with 23 bases between. This CDR3 spans 13 amino acids. The DNA of the CDR3 is TGCAGCGGGGTTCAGGGGATTGGGTTCCAGGCTTTCTTT. It yields the protein CSGVQGIGFQAFF.

This clone was seen a single time. V usage is TRBV11-3 and J usage is TRBJ2-7; D might be TRBD1 or TRBD2, each matching 5 bases. Germline CDR1 is SGHNT and CDR2 is YENEEA. Trimming took off 3 bases at V and 5 bases at J, with 8 bases between the two ends. This CDR3 contains 12 residues. CDR3 coding DNA: TGTGCCAGCAGCTTGGGACCTCACGAGCAGTACTTC. Translation gives CASSLGPHEQYF.

This sequence joins TRBV19 and TRBJ1-5; possible D gene TRBD1, 6 bases. This CDR3 has 14 amino acids. The V and J ends lost 4 bases and 5 bases respectively, with 12 bases between them. Germline V gene lookup returns CDR1 LNHDA and CDR2 SQIVND (reference sequence). This CDR3 reads CASSTGVGDQPQHF. The CDR3 region has the DNA TGTGCCAGTAGTACAGGGGTTGGGGATCAGCCCCAGCATTTT.

The rearrangement uses TRBV28 and TRBJ2-2, with a possible D match to TRBD2 (5 bases). The CDR3 extends over 14 amino acids. Trimming removed 6 bases from V and 0 bases from J, with 8 bases in between. The germline V gene encodes CDR1 MDHEN and CDR2 SYDVKM. The CDR3 DNA reads as TGTGCCAGCAGGCCGGGGTCGAACACCGGGGAGCTGTTTTTT. This codes for CASRPGSNTGELFF.

The chain recombines TRBV5-4 with TRBJ2-6, with D possibly called TRBD1 or TRBD2 (6 bases each). The germline V gene has CDR1 SGHNT and CDR2 YYREEE (reference sequence). The length of the CDR3 is 15 residues. Trimming removed 3 bases from V and 2 bases from J, with 9 bases in between. The CDR3 protein is CASSSGGPGANVLTF. As DNA, the CDR3 is TGTGCCAGCAGCTCCGGGGGCCCTGGGGCCAACGTCCTGACTTTC.

This clone has just one count. The chain links TRBV2 to TRBJ2-1; D is unclear. This CDR3 region has 15 residues. V was trimmed by 8 bases and J by 1 base, leaving 15 bases between them. CDR1 and CDR2 (germline): SNHLY, FYNNEI. The CDR3: CASVDPVGSYNEQFF. For the CDR3, the DNA is TGTGCCAGCGTGGACCCGGTCGGGTCCTACAATGAGCAGTTCTTC.

The chain links TRBV12-2 to TRBJ2-3; the table gives TRBD2 as D, unverified against the DNA. TRBV12-2 is an annotated pseudogene. This CDR3 is 19 amino acids long. The CDR3 DNA reads as TGTGCAAGTCGCTTAGGTCGACTAGCGGGAGTCTCTAGCACAGATACGCAGTATTTT. Residues: CASRLGRLAGVSSTDTQYF.

The gene calls are TRBV27 and TRBJ2-7; possible D gene TRBD1, 5 bases. V lost 5 bases and J lost 0, with 5 bases in between. The CDR3 loop spans 12 amino acids. Germline V lookup: CDR1 MNHEY, CDR2 SMNVEV (reference sequence). CDR3 nucleotides: TGTGCCAGCAGTGACAGCTCCTACGAGCAGTACTTC. This translates into CASSDSSYEQYF.

The chain uses TRBV7-2 and TRBJ2-3; no clear D gene. Germline CDR1 reads SGHTA; CDR2 reads FQGNSA. V lost 5 bases and J lost 5, with 8 bases in between. This CDR3 has 12 residues. The CDR3 DNA is TGTGCCAGCAGCCTGTTTTTAGATACGCAGTATTTT. It is translated as CASSLFLDTQYF.